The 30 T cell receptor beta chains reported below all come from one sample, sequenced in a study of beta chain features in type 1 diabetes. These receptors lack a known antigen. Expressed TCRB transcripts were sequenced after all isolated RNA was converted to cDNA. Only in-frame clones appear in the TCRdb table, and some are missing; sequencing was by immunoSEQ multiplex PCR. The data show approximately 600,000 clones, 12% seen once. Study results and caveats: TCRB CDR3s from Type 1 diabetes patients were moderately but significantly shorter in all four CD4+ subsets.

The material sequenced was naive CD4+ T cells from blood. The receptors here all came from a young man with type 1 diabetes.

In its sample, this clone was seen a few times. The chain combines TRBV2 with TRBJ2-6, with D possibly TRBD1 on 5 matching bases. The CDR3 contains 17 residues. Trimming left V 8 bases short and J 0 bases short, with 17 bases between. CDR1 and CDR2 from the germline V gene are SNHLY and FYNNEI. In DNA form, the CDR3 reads TGTGCCAGCCGTTCAATTACAGGTTCCTCTGGGGCCAACGTCCTGACTTTC. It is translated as CASRSITGSSGANVLTF.

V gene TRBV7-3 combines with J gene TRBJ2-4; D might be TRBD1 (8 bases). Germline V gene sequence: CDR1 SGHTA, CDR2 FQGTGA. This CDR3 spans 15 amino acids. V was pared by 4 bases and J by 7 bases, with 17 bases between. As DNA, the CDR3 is TGTGCCAGCAGCTCCCGGACAGGGAGGGGGAACATTCAGTACTTC. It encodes CASSSRTGRGNIQYF.

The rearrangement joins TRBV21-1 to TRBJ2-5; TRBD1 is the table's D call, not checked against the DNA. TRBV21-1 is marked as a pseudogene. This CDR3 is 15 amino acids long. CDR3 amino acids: CASSKVKGGDETQYF. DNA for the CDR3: TGTGCCAGCAGCAAAGTAAAAGGGGGAGACGAGACCCAGTACTTC.

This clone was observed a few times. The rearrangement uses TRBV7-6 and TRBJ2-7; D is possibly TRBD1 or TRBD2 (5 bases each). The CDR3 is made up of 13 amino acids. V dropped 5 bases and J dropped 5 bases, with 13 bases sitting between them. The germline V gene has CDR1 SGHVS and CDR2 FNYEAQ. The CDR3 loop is CASSPSRGDEQYF. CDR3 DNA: TGTGCCAGCAGCCCGAGCCGGGGCGACGAGCAGTACTTC.

CDR3 nucleotides: TGTGCCAGCAGTAGATCCGGGACAGGGTCCTACGAGCAGTACTTC. Its protein product is CASSRSGTGSYEQYF. The rearrangement joins TRBV25-1 to TRBJ2-7; 9 bases are a match to TRBD1. With V trimmed by 5 bases and J by 1 base, 6 bases remained unmatched. Germline values: CDR1 MGHDK, CDR2 SYGVNS. The CDR3 spans 15 residues.

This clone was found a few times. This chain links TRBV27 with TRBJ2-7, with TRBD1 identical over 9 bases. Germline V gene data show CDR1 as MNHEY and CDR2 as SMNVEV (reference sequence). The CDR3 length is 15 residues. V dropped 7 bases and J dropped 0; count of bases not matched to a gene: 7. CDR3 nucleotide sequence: TGTGCCAGCACCTCAGTGACAGGGGGCTCCTACGAGCAGTACTTC. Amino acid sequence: CASTSVTGGSYEQYF.

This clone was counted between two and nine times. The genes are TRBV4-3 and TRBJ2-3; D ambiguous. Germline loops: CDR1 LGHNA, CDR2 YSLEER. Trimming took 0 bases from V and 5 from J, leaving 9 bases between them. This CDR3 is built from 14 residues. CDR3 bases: TGCGCCAGCAGCCAAGATGGGCGAGGAGATACGCAGTATTTT. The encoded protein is CASSQDGRGDTQYF.

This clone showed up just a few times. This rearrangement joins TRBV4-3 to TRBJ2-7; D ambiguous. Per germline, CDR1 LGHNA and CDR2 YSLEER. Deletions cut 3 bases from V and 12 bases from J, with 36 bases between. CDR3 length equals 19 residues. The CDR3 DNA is TGCGCCAGCAGCCATAAAAGATGTGGGCCGATCCGTCCAGCAGCTGGGTCGTACTTC. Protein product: CASSHKRCGPIRPAAGSYF.

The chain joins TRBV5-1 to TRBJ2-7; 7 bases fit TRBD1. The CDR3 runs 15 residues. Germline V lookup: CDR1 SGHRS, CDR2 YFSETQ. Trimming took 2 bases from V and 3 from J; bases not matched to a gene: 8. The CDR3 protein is CASSFRTGSIYEQYF. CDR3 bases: TGCGCCAGCAGCTTTAGGACAGGTTCGATCTACGAGCAGTACTTC.

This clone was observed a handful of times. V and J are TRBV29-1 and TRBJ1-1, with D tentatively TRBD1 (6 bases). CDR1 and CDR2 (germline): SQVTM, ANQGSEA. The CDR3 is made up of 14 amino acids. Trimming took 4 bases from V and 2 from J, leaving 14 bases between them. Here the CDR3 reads CSVGGGGPNTEAFF. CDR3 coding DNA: TGCAGCGTTGGCGGAGGGGGGCCTAACACTGAAGCTTTCTTT.

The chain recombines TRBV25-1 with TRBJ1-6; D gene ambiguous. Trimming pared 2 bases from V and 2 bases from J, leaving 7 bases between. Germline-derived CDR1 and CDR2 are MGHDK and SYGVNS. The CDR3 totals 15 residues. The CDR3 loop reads CASSEGRAYNSPLHF. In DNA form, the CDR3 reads TGTGCCAGCAGTGAAGGACGGGCCTATAATTCACCCCTCCACTTT.

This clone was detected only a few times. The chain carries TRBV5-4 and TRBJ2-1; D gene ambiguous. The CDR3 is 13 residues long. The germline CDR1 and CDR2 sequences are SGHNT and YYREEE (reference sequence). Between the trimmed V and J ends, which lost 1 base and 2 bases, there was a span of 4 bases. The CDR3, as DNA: TGTGCCAGCAGCTTGCCACCCTACAATGAGCAGTTCTTC. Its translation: CASSLPPYNEQFF.

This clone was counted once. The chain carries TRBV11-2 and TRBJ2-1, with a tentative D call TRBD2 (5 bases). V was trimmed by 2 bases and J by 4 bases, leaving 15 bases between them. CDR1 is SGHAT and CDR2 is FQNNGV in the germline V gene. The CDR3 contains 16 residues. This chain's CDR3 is CASSLKQMDLYNEQFF. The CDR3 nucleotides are TGTGCCAGCAGCTTAAAGCAGATGGACTTGTACAATGAGCAGTTCTTC.

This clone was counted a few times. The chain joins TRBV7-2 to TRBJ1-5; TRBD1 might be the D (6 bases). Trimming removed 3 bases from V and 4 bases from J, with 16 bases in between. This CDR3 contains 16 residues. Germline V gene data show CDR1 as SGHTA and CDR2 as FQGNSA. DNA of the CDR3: TGTGCCAGCAGCTTCGGGAGGGAGAGGGGGAATCAGCCCCAGCATTTT. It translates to CASSFGRERGNQPQHF.

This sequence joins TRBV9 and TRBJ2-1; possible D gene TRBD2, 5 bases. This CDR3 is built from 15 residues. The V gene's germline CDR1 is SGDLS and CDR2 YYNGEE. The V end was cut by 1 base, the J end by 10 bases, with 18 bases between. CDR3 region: CASSVSLSKEAEQFF. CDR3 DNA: TGTGCCAGCAGCGTATCACTTTCGAAGGAGGCAGAGCAGTTCTTC.

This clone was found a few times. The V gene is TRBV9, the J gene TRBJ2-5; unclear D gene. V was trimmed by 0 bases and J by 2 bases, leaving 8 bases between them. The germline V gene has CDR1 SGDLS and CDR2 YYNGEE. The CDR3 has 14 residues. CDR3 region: CASSVGAVQETQYF. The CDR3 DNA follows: TGTGCCAGCAGCGTAGGAGCAGTTCAAGAGACCCAGTACTTC. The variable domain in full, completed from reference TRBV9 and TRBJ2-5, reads DSGVTQTPKHLITATGQRVTLRCSPRSGDLSVYWYQQSLDQGLQFLIQYYNGEERAKGNILERFSAQQFPDLHSELNLSSLELGDSALYFCASSVGAVQETQYFGPGTRLLVL.

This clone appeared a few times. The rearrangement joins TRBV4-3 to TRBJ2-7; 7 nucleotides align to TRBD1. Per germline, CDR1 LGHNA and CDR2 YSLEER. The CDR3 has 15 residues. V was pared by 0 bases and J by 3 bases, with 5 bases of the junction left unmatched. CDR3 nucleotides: TGCGCCAGCAGCCAAGACAGGGGGTTTTTCTACGAGCAGTACTTC. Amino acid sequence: CASSQDRGFFYEQYF.

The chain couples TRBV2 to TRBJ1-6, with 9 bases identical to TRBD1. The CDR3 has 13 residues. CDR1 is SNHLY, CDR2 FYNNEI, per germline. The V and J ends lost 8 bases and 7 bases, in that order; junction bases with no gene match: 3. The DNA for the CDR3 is TGTGCCAGCCAGGACAGGGGAAATTCACCCCTCCACTTT. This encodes CASQDRGNSPLHF.

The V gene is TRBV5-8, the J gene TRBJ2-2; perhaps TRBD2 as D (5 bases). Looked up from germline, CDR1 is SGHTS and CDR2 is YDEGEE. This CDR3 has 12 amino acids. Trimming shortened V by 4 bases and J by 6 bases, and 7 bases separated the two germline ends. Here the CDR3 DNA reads TGTGCCAGCAGCCCGAGGGCCGGGGAGCTGTTTTTT. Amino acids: CASSPRAGELFF. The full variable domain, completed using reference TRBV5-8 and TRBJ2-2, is EAGVTQSPTHLIKTRGQQATLRCSPISGHTSVYWYQQALGLGLQFLLWYDEGEERNRGNFPPRFSGRQFPNYSSELNVNALELEDSALYLCASSPRAGELFFGEGSRLTVL.

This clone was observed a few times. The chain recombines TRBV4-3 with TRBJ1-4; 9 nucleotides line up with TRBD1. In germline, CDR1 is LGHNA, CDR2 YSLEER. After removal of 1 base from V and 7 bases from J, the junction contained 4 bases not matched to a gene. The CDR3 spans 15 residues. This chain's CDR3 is CASSQGDRVGEKLFF. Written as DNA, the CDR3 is TGCGCCAGCAGCCAAGGGGACAGGGTGGGTGAAAAACTGTTTTTT.

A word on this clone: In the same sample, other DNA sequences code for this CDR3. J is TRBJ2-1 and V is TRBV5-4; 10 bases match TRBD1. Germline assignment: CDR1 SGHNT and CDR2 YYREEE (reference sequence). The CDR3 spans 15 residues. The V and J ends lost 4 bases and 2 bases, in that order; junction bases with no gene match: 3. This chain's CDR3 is CASSLDRGAYNEQFF. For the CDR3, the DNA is TGTGCCAGCAGCCTGGACAGGGGGGCCTACAATGAGCAGTTCTTC.

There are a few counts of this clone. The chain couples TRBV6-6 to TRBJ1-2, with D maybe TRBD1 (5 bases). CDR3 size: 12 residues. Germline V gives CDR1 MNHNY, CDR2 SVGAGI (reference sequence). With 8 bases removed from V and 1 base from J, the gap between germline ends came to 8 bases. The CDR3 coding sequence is TGTGCCAGCCAGACAGTTAACTATGGCTACACCTTC. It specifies CASQTVNYGYTF.

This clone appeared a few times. The CDR3 reads CAWRRRSSYNEQFF. Written as DNA, the CDR3 is TGTGCCTGGAGGAGGCGAAGCTCCTACAATGAGCAGTTCTTC. This chain connects TRBV30 to TRBJ2-1, with no clear D. Trimming cost V 3 bases and J 0 bases, with 9 bases left between them. Germline assignment: CDR1 GTSNPN and CDR2 SVGIG (reference sequence). The CDR3 sequence is 14 residues long.

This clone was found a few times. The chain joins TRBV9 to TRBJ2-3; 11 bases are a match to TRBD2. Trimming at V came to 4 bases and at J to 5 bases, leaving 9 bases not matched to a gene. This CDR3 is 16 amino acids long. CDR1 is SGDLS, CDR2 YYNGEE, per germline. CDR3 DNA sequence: TGTGCCAGCAGCAATAGCGGGGGGGCCTCCGGAGATACGCAGTATTTT. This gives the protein CASSNSGGASGDTQYF.

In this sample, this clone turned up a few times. CDR3 residues: CASSEKDRGGQPQHF. The CDR3 nucleotides are TGTGCCAGCAGCGAAAAGGACAGGGGAGGTCAGCCCCAGCATTTT. The chain couples TRBV9 to TRBJ1-5; 9 bases are shared with TRBD1. Germline-derived CDR1 and CDR2 are SGDLS and YYNGEE. Germline trimming cut 3 bases from V and 6 bases from J; bases unmatched to any gene: 7. This CDR3 comprises 15 residues.

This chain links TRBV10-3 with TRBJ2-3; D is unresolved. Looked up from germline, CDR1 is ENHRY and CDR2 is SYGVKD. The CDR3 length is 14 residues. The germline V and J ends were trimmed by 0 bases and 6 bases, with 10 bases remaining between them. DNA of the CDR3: TGTGCCATCAGTGAGTCGAGGCAGTACGATACGCAGTATTTT. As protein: CAISESRQYDTQYF.

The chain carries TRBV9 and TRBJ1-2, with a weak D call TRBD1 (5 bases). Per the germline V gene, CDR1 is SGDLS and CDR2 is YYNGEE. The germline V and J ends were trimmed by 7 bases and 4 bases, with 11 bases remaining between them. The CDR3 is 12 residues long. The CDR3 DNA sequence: TGTGCCAGCTACAGGATTTCCTATGGCTACACCTTC. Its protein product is CASYRISYGYTF.

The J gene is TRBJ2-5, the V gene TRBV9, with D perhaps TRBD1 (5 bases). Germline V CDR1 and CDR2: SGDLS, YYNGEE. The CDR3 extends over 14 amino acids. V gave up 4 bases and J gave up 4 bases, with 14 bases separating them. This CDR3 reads CASSFTDIPETQYF. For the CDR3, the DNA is TGTGCCAGCAGCTTCACGGACATTCCAGAGACCCAGTACTTC.

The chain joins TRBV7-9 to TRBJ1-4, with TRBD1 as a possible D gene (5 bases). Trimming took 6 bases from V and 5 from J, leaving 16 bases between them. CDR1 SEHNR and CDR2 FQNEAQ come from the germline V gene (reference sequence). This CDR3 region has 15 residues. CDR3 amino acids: CASSFLGGLNEKLFF. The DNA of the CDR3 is TGTGCCAGCAGTTTCTTGGGGGGACTCAATGAAAAACTGTTTTTT.

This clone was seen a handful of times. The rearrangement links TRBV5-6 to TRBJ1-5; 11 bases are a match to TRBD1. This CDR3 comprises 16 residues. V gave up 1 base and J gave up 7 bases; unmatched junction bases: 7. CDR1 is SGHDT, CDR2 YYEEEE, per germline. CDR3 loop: CASSLLDRGLSQPQHF. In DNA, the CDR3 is TGTGCCAGCAGCTTGCTGGACAGGGGGCTTTCACAGCCCCAGCATTTT.